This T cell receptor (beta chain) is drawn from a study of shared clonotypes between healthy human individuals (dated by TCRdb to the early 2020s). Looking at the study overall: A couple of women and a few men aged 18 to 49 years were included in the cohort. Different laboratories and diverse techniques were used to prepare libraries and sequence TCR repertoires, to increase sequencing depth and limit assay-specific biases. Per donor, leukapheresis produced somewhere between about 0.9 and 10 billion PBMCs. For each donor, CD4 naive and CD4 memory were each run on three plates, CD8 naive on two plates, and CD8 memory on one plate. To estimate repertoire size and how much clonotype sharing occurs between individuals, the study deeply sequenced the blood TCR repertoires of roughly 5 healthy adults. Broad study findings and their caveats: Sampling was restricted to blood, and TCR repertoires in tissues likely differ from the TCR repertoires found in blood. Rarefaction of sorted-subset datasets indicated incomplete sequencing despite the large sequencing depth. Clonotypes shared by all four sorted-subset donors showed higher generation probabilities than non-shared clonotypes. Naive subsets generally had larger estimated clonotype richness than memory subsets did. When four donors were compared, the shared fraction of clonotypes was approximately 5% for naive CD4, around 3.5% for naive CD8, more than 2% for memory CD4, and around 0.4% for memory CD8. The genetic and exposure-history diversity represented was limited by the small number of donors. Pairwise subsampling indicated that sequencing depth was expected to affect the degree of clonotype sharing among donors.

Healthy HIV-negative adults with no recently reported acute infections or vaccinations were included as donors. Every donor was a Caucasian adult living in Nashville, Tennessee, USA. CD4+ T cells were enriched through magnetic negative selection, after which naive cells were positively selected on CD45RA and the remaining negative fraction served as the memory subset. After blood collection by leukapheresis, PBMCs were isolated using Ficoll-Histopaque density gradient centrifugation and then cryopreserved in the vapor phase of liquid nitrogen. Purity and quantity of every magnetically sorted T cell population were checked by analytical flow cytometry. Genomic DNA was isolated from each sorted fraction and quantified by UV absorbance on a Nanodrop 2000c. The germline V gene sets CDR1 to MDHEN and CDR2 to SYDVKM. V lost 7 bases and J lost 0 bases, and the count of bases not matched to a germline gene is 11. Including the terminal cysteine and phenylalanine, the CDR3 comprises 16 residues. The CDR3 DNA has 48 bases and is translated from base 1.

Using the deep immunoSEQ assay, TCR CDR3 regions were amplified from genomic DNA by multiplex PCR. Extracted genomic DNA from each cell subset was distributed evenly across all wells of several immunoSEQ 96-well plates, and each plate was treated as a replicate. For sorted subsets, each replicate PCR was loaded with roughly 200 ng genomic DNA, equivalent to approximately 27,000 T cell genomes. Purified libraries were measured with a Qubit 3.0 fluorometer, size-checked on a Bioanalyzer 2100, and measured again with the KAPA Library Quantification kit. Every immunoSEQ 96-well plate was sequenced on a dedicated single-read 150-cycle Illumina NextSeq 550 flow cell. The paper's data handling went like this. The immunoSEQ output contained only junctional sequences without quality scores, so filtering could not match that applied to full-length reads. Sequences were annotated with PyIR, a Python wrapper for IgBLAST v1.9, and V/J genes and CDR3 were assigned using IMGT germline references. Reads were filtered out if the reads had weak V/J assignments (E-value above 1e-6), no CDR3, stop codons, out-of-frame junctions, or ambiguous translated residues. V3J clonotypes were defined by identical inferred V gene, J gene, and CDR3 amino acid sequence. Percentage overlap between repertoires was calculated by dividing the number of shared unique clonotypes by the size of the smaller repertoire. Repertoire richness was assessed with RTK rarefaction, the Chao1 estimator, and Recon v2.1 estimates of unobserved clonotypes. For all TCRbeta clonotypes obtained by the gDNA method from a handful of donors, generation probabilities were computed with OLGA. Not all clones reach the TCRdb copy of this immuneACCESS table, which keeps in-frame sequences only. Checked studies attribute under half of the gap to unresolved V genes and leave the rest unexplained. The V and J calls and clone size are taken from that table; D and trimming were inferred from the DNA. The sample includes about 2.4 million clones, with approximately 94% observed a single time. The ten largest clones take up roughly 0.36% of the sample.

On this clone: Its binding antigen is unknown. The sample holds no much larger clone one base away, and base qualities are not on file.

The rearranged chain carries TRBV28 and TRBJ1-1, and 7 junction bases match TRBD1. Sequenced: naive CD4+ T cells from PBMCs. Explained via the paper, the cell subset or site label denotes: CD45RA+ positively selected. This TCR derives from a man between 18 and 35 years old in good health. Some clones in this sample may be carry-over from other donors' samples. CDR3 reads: CASTIPGQPMNTEAFF. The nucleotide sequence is TGTGCCAGCACTATACCGGGACAGCCGATGAACACTGAAGCTTTCTTT.